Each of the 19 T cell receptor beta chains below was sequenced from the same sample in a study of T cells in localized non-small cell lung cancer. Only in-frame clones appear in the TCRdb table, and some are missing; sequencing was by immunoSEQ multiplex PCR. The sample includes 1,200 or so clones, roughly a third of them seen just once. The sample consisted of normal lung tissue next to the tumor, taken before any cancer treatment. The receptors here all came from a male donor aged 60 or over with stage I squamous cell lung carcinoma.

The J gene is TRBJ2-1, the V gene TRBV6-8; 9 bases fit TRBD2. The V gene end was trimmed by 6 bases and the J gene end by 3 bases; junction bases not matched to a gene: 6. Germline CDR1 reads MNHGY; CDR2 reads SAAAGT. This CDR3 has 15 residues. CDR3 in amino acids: CASSLLAGGYNEQFF. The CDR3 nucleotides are TGTGCCAGCAGCCTACTAGCGGGCGGCTACAATGAGCAGTTCTTC.

The CDR3 spells CSVDNGANVLTF. The DNA of the CDR3 is TGCAGCGTTGATAATGGGGCCAACGTCCTGACTTTC. The chain employs TRBV29-1 and TRBJ2-6; no definite D call. The germline gives CDR1 SQVTM, CDR2 ANQGSEA. Trimming pared 3 bases from V and 3 bases from J, leaving 3 bases between. The CDR3 spans 12 residues.

The CDR3 is CASGLLGASGYTF. DNA for the CDR3: TGTGCTAGTGGTTTGCTGGGGGCCTCTGGCTACACCTTC. The chain carries TRBV12-5 and TRBJ1-2; a possible D gene is TRBD1 (6 bases). The CDR3 sequence is 13 residues long. CDR1 and CDR2 (germline): LGHNT, FRNRAP. V gave up 2 bases and J gave up 7 bases, with 11 bases separating them. The full variable domain, rest sourced from reference TRBV12-5 and TRBJ1-2, is DARVTQTPRHKVTEMGQEVTMRCQPILGHNTVFWYRQTMMQGLELLAYFRNRAPLDDSGMPKDRFSAEMPDATLATLKIQPSEPRDSAVYFCASGLLGASGYTFGSGTRLTVV.

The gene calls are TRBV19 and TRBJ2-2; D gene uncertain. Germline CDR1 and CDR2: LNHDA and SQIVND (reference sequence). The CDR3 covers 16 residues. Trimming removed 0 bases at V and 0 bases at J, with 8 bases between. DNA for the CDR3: TGTGCCAGTAGTATAGACCATGACACGAACACCGGGGAGCTGTTTTTT. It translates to CASSIDHDTNTGELFF.

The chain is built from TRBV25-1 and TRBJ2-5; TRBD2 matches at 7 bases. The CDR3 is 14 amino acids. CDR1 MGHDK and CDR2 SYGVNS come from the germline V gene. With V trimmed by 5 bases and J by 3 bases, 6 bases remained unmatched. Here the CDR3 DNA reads TGTGCCAGCAGTCGAGGGCTAGCGGAAGAGACCCAGTACTTC. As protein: CASSRGLAEETQYF.

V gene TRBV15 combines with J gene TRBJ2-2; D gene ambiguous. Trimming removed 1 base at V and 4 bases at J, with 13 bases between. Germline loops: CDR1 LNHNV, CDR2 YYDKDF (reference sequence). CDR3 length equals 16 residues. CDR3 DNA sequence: TGTGCCACCAGCAGAGTTAACTCCATGTCCACCGGGGAGCTGTTTTTT. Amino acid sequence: CATSRVNSMSTGELFF.

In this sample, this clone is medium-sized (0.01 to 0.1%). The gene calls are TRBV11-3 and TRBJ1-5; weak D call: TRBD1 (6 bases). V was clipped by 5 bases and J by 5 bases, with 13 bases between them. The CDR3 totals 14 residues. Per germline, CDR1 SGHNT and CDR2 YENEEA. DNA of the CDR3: TGTGCCAGCAGCCTAGGGGACACATATCAGCCCCAGCATTTT. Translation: CASSLGDTYQPQHF.

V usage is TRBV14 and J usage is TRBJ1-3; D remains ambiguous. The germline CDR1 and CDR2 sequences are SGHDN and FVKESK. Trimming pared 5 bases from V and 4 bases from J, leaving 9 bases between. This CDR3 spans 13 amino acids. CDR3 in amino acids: CASSFKQGNTIYF. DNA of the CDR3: TGTGCCAGCAGCTTCAAACAGGGAAACACCATATATTTT. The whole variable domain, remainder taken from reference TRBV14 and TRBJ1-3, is EAGVTQFPSHSVIEKGQTVTLRCDPISGHDNLYWYRRVMGKEIKFLLHFVKESKQDESGMPNNRFLAERTGGTYSTLKVQPAELEDSGVYFCASSFKQGNTIYFGEGSWLTVV.

CDR3 protein: CASSEAGSGEKLFF. Here the CDR3 DNA reads TGTGCCAGCAGTGAGGCGGGGTCTGGAGAAAAACTGTTTTTT. The rearrangement uses TRBV25-1 and TRBJ1-4; no clear D. Between the trimmed V and J ends, which lost 3 bases and 8 bases, there was a span of 13 bases. Germline-derived CDR1 and CDR2 are MGHDK and SYGVNS. The CDR3 runs to 14 residues.

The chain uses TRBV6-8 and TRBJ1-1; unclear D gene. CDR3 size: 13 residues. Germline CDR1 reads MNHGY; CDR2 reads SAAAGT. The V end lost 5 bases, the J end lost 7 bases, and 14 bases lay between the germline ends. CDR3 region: CASSEEEGYEAFF. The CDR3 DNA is TGTGCCAGCAGTGAGGAGGAGGGCTATGAAGCTTTCTTT.

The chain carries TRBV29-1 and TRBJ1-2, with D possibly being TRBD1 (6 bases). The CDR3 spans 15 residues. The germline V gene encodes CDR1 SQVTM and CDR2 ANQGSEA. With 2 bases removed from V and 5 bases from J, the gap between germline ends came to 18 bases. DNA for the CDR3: TGCAGCGTTGAATTACCCCGGGACACTTATTATGGCTACACCTTC. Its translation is CSVELPRDTYYGYTF.

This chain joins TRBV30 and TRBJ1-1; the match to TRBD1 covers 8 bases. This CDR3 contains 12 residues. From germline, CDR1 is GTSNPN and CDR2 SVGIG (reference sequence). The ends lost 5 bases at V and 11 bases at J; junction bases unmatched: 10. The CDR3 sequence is CAWSEQGGRAFF. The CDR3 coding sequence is TGTGCCTGGTCTGAACAGGGGGGACGGGCTTTCTTT.

CDR3: CAIPKTGAYTGELFF. Written as DNA, the CDR3 is TGTGCCATCCCCAAAACAGGGGCCTACACCGGGGAGCTGTTTTTT. This rearrangement joins TRBV28 to TRBJ2-2, with 7 bases that match TRBD1. The CDR3 has 15 residues. The V and J ends lost 10 bases and 3 bases, in that order; junction bases with no gene match: 11. The V gene's germline CDR1 is MDHEN and CDR2 SYDVKM.

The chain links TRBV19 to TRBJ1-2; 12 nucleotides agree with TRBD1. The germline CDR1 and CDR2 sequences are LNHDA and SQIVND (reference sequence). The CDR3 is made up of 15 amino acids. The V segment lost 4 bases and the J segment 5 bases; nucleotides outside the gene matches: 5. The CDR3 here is CASSSRDRGHYGYTF. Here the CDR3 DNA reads TGTGCCAGTAGTAGCCGGGACAGGGGGCATTATGGCTACACCTTC.

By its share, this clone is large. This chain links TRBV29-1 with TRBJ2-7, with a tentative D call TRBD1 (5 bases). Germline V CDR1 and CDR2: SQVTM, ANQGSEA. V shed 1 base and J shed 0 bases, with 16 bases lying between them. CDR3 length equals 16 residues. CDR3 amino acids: CSVEGTDSQSSYEQYF. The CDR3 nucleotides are TGCAGCGTTGAAGGTACCGACAGCCAAAGCTCCTACGAGCAGTACTTC.

CDR3 in amino acids: CAIFRGTGVTEAFF. CDR3 DNA: TGTGCCATCTTTAGGGGGACAGGGGTCACTGAAGCTTTCTTT. The J gene is TRBJ1-1, the V gene TRBV6-8; TRBD1 matches 10 bases. Looked up from germline, CDR1 is MNHGY and CDR2 is SAAAGT. The ends lost 10 bases at V and 4 bases at J; junction bases unmatched: 9. CDR3 size: 14 residues.

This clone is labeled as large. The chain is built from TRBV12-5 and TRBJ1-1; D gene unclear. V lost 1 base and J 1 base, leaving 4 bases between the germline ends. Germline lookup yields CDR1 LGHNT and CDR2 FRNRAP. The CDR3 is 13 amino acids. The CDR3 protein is CASGLEANTEAFF. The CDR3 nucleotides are TGTGCTAGTGGTTTGGAAGCGAACACTGAAGCTTTCTTT.

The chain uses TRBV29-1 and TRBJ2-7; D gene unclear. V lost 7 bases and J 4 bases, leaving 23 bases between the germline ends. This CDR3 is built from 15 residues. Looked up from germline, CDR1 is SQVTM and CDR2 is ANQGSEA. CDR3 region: CSALPQPPARYEQYF. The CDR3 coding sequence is TGCAGCGCACTACCTCAACCCCCAGCAAGATACGAGCAGTACTTC.

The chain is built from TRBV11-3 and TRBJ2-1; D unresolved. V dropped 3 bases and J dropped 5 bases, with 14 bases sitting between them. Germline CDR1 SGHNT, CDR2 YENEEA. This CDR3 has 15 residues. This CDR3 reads CASSFDLLVDNEQFF. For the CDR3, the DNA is TGTGCCAGCAGCTTCGATCTGTTGGTGGACAATGAGCAGTTCTTC.